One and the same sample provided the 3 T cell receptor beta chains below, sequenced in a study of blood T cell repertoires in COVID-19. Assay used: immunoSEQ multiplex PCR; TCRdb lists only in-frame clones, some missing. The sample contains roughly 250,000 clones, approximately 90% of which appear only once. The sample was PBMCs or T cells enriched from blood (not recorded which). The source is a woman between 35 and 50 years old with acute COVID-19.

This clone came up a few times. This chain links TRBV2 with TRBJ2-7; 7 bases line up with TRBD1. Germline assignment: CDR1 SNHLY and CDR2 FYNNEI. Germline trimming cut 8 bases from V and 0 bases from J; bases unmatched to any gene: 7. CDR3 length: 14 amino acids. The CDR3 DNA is TGTGCCAGCCTAAGACAGGGTAGCTCCTACGAGCAGTACTTC. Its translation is CASLRQGSSYEQYF. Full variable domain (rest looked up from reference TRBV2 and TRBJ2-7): EPEVTQTPSHQVTQMGQEVILRCVPISNHLYFYWYRQILGQKVEFLVSFYNNEISEKSEIFDDQFSVERPDGSNFTLKIRSTKLEDSAMYFCASLRQGSSYEQYFGPGTRLTVT.

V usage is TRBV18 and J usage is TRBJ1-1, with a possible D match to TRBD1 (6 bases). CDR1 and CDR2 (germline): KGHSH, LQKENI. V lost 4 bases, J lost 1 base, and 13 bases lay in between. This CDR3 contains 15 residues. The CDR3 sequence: CASSLQQGGNTEAFF. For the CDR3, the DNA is TGTGCCAGCTCACTACAACAGGGTGGGAACACTGAAGCTTTCTTT.

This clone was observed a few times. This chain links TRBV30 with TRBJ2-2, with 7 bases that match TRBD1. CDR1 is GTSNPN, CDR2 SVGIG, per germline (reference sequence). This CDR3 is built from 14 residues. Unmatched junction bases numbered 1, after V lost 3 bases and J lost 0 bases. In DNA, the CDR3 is TGTGCCTGGAGGGGGACAGCGAACACCGGGGAGCTGTTTTTT. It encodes CAWRGTANTGELFF.